This T cell receptor (beta chain) was profiled in a study of blood T cell repertoires in COVID-19. Background on the study: Collection of acute and convalescent COVID-19 samples took place in the United States, Italy and Spain. T cells, B-cell-depleted T cells, or PBMCs supplied cDNA or gDNA.

In the authors' workflow: Estimated nucleated cell counts came from reference gene primer amplification. Data came from immunoSEQ multiplex PCR; TCRdb stores just in-frame clones and leaves some out. V and J calls plus clone size are reproduced from that table; the DNA served to infer D and trimming. Counted here are more than 13,000 clones, 70% to 90% occurring once; the ten biggest clones make up 2% to 3%. Germline V gene sequence: CDR1 MNHEY, CDR2 SMNVEV (reference sequence). V trimming: 6 bases; J trimming: 0 bases; junction bases outside the gene matches: 11. The CDR3 consists of 16 residues. This clone was observed once.

The sequenced sample consisted of peripheral blood. The sequence came from an older woman in a cohort sampled during active or convalescent COVID-19. The rearrangement links TRBV27 to TRBJ2-7; 7 bases fit TRBD2. The chain's CDR3 is CASSRTGTISSYEQYF. For the CDR3, the DNA is TGTGCCAGCAGCCGAACCGGGACTATCAGCTCCTACGAGCAGTACTTC.